This T cell receptor (beta chain) was retrieved from a study of blood T cell repertoires in COVID-19. Concerning this clone: The same CDR3 can be traced to other DNA sequences in this sample.

Method: immunoSEQ multiplex PCR; TCRdb's copy keeps in-frame clones and lacks some. The table has roughly 180,000 clones, around 74% seen once. Seattle patient enrollment occurred during active infection, with longitudinal follow-up thereafter. Trimming removed 4 bases at V and 0 bases at J, with 9 bases between. Germline values: CDR1 LGHDT, CDR2 YNNKEL (reference sequence). This CDR3 region has 14 residues. The source material was peripheral blood. This receptor was identified in a woman aged 55 to 70 with COVID-19, enrolled during active disease. The genes are TRBV3-1 (or the pseudogene TRBV3-2) and TRBJ1-1; no firm D call. The CDR3 DNA is TGTGCCAGCAGCCCCCCAACGGTGAACACTGAAGCTTTCTTT. It translates to CASSPPTVNTEAFF.